This TCR beta chain comes out of a study of T cell repertoires in cytomegalovirus infection. Background on the study: From public TCR beta signatures came an indication of both CMV infection and matching HLA type.

CDR3 length: 14 amino acids. V dropped 2 bases and J dropped 4; count of bases not matched to a gene: 4. CDR1 SEHNR and CDR2 FQNEAQ come from the germline V gene (reference sequence). This clonotype came up a few times. What it recognizes is unknown. Via MiXCR, TCRdb re-called the reads, giving one row per CDR3 protein. The table has 650,000 to 900,000 distinct CDR3 sequences, roughly 29% seen once. This TCR came from a human donor in good health (CMV status not recorded). Some clones in this sample may be carry-over from other donors' samples. Source: cultured CD8+ T cells from PBMCs, taken from culture after CMV antigen stimulation. The V call is TRBV7-9, the J call TRBJ1-1, with TRBD1 identical over 7 bases. For the CDR3, the DNA is TGTGCCAGCAGCTTATTGAGGGGGCCCACTGAAGCTTTCTTT. It codes for CASSLLRGPTEAFF.